The 13 T cell receptor beta chains below come from one sample, sequenced in a study of blood T cells in healthy people across ages. A second PCR, run for about 7 to 11 cycles, used a sample-barcoded 5' primer plus a J-beta primer mix. TCRdb reprocessed the 5' RACE reads with MiXCR, giving one entry per CDR3 protein. The table shows 1.5 million or so distinct CDR3 sequences, with roughly 40% occurring only once. The sample was blood. The receptor source for this set is a woman under 30 in good health.

The chain's CDR3 is CASSAQTGGKAFF. As DNA, the CDR3 is TGTGCCAGCAGCGCTCAGACAGGGGGCAAAGCTTTCTTT. The rearrangement joins TRBV7-9 to TRBJ1-1; the match to TRBD1 covers 10 bases. Germline CDR1 reads SEHNR; CDR2 reads FQNEAQ (reference sequence). Trimming took 5 bases from V and 9 from J; bases not matched to a gene: 6. The CDR3 runs to 13 residues.

V is TRBV29-1 and J is TRBJ2-1, with TRBD1 matching over 11 bases. Germline-derived CDR1 and CDR2 are SQVTM and ANQGSEA. Trimming at V came to 7 bases and at J to 9 bases, leaving 5 bases not matched to a gene. The CDR3 totals 12 residues. CDR3 loop: CSAGDRGSEQFF. The CDR3 coding sequence is TGCAGCGCTGGGGACAGGGGGAGTGAGCAGTTCTTC.

In this sample, this clonotype turned up a few times. The rearrangement links TRBV3-1 to TRBJ2-7, with 8 bases aligning to TRBD2. Trimming at V came to 0 bases and at J to 6 bases, leaving 7 bases not matched to a gene. This CDR3 has 15 residues. The germline V gene encodes CDR1 LGHDT and CDR2 YNNKEL (reference sequence). The CDR3 DNA reads TGTGCCAGCAGCCAAGATCTCGCGGGAGGCTCCGAGCAGTACTTC. It yields the protein CASSQDLAGGSEQYF.

This clonotype was observed a few times. The chain joins TRBV4-1 to TRBJ2-7; TRBD2 matches 9 bases. In germline, CDR1 is MGHRA, CDR2 YSYEKL. The CDR3 sequence is 15 residues long. The ends lost 5 bases at V and 2 bases at J; junction bases unmatched: 7. CDR3 amino acids: CASSRTSGYTYEQYF. Written as DNA, the CDR3 is TGCGCCAGCAGCAGAACTAGCGGGTACACCTACGAGCAGTACTTC.

The chain links TRBV13 to TRBJ2-3, with TRBD2 matching 7 bases. The CDR3 covers 18 residues. Germline CDR1 is PRHDT and CDR2 is FYEKMQ (reference sequence). V was clipped by 2 bases and J by 5 bases; unmatched bases: 16. The CDR3 coding sequence is TGTGCCAGCAGCTTATTTTTCTCCGGGACTACCTTTGAAGATACGCAGTATTTT. Translating it yields CASSLFFSGTTFEDTQYF.

The chain joins TRBV9 to TRBJ2-3; D might be TRBD2 (5 bases). The CDR3 is made up of 16 amino acids. V dropped 6 bases and J dropped 1 base, with 18 bases sitting between them. Germline V gives CDR1 SGDLS, CDR2 YYNGEE. CDR3 residues: CASTPLSGFGTDTQYF. For the CDR3, the DNA is TGTGCCAGCACCCCCTTGTCGGGGTTCGGCACAGATACGCAGTATTTT.

As to this clonotype: Sequence at one end of the junction differs from germline and may be a read error. The chain employs TRBV20-1 and TRBJ2-5; D gene ambiguous. The J call could be wrong; TRBJ2-7 is a better fit for the DNA end. The CDR3 sequence is 13 residues long. CDR1 is DFQATT, CDR2 SNEGSKA, per germline (reference sequence). CDR3 in amino acids: CRARRAPSYEQYF. The CDR3 DNA reads as TGCAGAGCTAGACGTGCCCCCAGCTACGAGCAGTACTTC.

The rearrangement joins TRBV12-3 or TRBV12-4 to TRBJ2-7; 8 bases line up with TRBD2. The V and J ends lost 2 bases and 2 bases, in that order; junction bases with no gene match: 5. The CDR3 has 15 residues. The CDR3 region has the DNA TGTGCCAGCAGTTTATTTACTAGCGGACCCTACGAGCAGTACTTC. Its translation is CASSLFTSGPYEQYF.

The chain couples TRBV20-1 to TRBJ2-5; 12 bases align to TRBD2. CDR1 is DFQATT and CDR2 is SNEGSKA in the germline V gene (reference sequence). This CDR3 has 16 residues. Germline trimming cut 1 base from V and 5 bases from J; bases unmatched to any gene: 8. For the CDR3, the DNA is TGCAGTGCTAGAGGCCTAGCGGGAGGGCCAGGGGAGACCCAGTACTTC. The encoded protein is CSARGLAGGPGETQYF.

This clonotype was counted many times. At one boundary the junction diverges from the germline segment, which might be a read error. The gene calls are TRBV12-3 or TRBV12-4 and TRBJ2-5; D may be TRBD1 (5 bases). CDR3 length: 13 residues. In DNA, the CDR3 is TGTGCCAGCAGCTTAGGGGCCGGGGAGACCCAGTACTTC. This codes for CASSLGAGETQYF.

The J gene is TRBJ1-1, the V gene TRBV7-9; 8 bases fit TRBD1. After removal of 5 bases from V and 6 bases from J, the junction contained 11 bases not matched to a gene. Germline assignment: CDR1 SEHNR and CDR2 FQNEAQ (reference sequence). CDR3 length: 15 amino acids. The CDR3 loop reads CASSDQGQGSSEAFF. CDR3 in DNA: TGTGCCAGCAGCGACCAAGGACAGGGAAGTTCTGAAGCTTTCTTT.

The V gene is TRBV20-1, the J gene TRBJ2-5; 7 bases agree with TRBD1. This CDR3 is built from 15 residues. The V segment lost 3 bases and the J segment 1 base; nucleotides outside the gene matches: 8. The germline gives CDR1 DFQATT, CDR2 SNEGSKA (reference sequence). CDR3 in DNA: TGCAGTGCTAGCCCCCAAACAGGGGCCCAAGAGACCCAGTACTTC. Residues: CSASPQTGAQETQYF.

This chain connects TRBV4-1 to TRBJ2-7; D unclear. CDR1 and CDR2 from the germline V gene are MGHRA and YSYEKL. The CDR3 extends over 15 amino acids. The ends were cut back, 2 bases at V and 3 bases at J, with 14 bases in the middle. The DNA for the CDR3 is TGCGCCAGCAGCCAACCCCCGGCTACCTACTACGAGCAGTACTTC. This gives the protein CASSQPPATYYEQYF.